This T cell receptor (beta chain) was retrieved from a study of T-cell reconstitution after alpha-beta-depleted transplantation in children. This clonotype was seen many times. Unique molecular identifiers were built into the TCRbeta library. A single record per CDR3 protein comes from TCRdb applying MiXCR to the PCR reads. The top ten hold around 6.2% of the sample, which has 200,000 to 250,000 distinct CDR3 sequences, around 10% seen once. This specimen consisted of PBMCs from the stem cell graft donor, obtained from the stem cell graft. The sequence was obtained from a human donor who donated a stem cell graft to a child with acute lymphoblastic leukemia.

CDR3 bases: TGCGCCAGCAGCCGCGGGGCTGCTAACTATGGCTACACCTTC. This translates into CASSRGAANYGYTF. The chain combines TRBV5-1 with TRBJ1-2, with D maybe TRBD1 (5 bases). This CDR3 has 14 amino acids. Trimming took off 4 bases at V and 0 bases at J, with 10 bases between the two ends. From germline, CDR1 is SGHRS and CDR2 YFSETQ.